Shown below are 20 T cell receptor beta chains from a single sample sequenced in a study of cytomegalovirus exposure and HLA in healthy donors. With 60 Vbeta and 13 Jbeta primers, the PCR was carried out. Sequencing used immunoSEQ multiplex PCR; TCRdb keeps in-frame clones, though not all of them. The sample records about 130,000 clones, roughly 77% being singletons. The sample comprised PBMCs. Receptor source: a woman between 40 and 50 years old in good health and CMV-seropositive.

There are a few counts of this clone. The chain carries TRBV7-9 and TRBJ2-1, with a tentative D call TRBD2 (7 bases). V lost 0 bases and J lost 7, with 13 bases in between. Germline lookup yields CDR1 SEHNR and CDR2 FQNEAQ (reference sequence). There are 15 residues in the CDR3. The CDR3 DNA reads TGTGCCAGCAGCTTAGCGGGGGGGCCGGGTAATGAGCAGTTCTTC. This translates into CASSLAGGPGNEQFF.

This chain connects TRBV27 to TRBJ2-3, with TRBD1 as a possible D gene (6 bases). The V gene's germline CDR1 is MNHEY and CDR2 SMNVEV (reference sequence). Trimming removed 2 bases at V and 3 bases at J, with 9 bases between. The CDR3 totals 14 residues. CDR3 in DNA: TGTGCCAGCAGTTTAACAGGGATTACAGATACGCAGTATTTT. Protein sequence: CASSLTGITDTQYF.

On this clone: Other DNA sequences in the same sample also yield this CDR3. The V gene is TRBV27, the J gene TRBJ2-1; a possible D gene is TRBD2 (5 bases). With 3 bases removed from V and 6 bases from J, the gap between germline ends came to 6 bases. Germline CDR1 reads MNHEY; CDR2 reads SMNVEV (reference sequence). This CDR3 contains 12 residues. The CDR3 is CASSFRGNEQFF. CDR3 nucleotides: TGTGCCAGCAGTTTTCGGGGCAATGAGCAGTTCTTC.

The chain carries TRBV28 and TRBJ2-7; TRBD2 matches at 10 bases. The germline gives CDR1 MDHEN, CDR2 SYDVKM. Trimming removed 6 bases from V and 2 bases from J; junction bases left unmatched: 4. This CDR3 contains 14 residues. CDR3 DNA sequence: TGTGCCAGCAGAACTACTAGCGGGGCCTACGAGCAGTACTTC. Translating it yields CASRTTSGAYEQYF.

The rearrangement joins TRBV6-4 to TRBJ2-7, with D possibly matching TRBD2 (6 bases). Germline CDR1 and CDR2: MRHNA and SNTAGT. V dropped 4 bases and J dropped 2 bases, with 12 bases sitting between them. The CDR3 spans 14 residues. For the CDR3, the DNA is TGTGCCAGCAGTGTTCTTAGCGGACCCTACGAGCAGTACTTC. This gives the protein CASSVLSGPYEQYF.

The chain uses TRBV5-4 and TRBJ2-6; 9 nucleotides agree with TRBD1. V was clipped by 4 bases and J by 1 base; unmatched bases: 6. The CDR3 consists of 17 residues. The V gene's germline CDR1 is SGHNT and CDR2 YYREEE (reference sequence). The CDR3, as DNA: TGTGCCAGCAGCCTGGGACAGGGAAGGTCTGGGGCCAACGTCCTGACTTTC. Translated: CASSLGQGRSGANVLTF.

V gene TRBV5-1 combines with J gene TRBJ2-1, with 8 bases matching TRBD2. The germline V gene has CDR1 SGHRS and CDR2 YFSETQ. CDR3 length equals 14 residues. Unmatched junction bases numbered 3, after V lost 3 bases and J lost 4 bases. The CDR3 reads CASSYGTSYNEQFF. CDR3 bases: TGCGCCAGCAGCTACGGGACTAGTTACAATGAGCAGTTCTTC.

The CDR3 sequence is CASSLGAAGANVLTF. CDR3 in DNA: TGTGCCAGCAGCTTAGGGGCAGCTGGGGCCAACGTCCTGACTTTC. The rearrangement links TRBV7-6 to TRBJ2-6, with D uncertain. The germline V gene encodes CDR1 SGHVS and CDR2 FNYEAQ. V lost 1 base and J 2 bases, leaving 6 bases between the germline ends. This CDR3 region has 15 residues.

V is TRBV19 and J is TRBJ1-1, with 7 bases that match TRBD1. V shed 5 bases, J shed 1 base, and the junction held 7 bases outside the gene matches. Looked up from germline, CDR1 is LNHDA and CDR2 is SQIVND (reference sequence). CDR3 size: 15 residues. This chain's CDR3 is CASSVQGSGNTEAFF. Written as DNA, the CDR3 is TGTGCCAGTAGTGTACAGGGGAGTGGGAACACTGAAGCTTTCTTT. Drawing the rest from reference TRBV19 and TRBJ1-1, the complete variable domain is DGGITQSPKYLFRKEGQNVTLSCEQNLNHDAMYWYRQDPGQGLRLIYYSQIVNDFQKGDIAEGYSVSREKKESFPLTVTSAQKNPTAFYLCASSVQGSGNTEAFFGQGTRLTVV.

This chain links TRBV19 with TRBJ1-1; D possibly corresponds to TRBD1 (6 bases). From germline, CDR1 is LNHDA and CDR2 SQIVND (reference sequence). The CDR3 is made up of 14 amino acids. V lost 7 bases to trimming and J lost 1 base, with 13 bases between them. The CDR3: CASTNRVRNTEAFF. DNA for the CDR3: TGTGCCAGTACCAACAGGGTAAGGAACACTGAAGCTTTCTTT.

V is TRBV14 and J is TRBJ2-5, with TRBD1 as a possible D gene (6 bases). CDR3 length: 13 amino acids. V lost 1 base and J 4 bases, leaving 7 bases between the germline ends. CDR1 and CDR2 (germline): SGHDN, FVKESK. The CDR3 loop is CASSQGGGETQYF. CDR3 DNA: TGTGCCAGCAGCCAAGGAGGGGGAGAGACCCAGTACTTC. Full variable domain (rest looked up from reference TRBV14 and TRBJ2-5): EAGVTQFPSHSVIEKGQTVTLRCDPISGHDNLYWYRRVMGKEIKFLLHFVKESKQDESGMPNNRFLAERTGGTYSTLKVQPAELEDSGVYFCASSQGGGETQYFGPGTRLLVL.

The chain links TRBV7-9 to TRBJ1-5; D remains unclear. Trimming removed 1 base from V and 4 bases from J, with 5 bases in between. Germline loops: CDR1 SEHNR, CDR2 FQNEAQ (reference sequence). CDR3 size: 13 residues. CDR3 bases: TGTGCCAGCAGCTTAGACGGTAATCAGCCCCAGCATTTT. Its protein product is CASSLDGNQPQHF.

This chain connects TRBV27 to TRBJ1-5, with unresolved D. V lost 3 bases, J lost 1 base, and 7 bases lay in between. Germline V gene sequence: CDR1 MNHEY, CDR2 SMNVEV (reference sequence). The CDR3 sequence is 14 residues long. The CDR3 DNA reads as TGTGCCAGCAGTTTTTCCGGGAGCAATCAGCCCCAGCATTTT. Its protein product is CASSFSGSNQPQHF.

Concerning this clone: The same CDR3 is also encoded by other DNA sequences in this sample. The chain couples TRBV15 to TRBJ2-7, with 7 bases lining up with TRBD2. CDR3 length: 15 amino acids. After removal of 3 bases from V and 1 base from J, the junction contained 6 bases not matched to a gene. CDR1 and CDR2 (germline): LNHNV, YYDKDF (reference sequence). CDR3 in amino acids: CATSRPGTTSYEQYF. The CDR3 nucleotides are TGTGCCACCAGCAGGCCCGGGACTACTTCCTACGAGCAGTACTTC.

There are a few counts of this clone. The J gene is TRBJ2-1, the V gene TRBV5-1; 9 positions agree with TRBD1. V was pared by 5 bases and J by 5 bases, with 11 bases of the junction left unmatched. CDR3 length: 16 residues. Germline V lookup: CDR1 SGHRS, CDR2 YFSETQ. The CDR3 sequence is CASRITPGQGNNEQFF. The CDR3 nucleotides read TGCGCCAGCAGGATCACTCCGGGACAGGGTAACAATGAGCAGTTCTTC.

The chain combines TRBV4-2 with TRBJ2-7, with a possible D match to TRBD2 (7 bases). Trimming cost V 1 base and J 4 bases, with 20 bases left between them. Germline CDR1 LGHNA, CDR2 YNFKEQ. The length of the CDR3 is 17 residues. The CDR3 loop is CASSQAITGGPSYEQYF. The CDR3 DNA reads TGTGCCAGCAGCCAAGCTATTACGGGGGGCCCATCTTACGAGCAGTACTTC.

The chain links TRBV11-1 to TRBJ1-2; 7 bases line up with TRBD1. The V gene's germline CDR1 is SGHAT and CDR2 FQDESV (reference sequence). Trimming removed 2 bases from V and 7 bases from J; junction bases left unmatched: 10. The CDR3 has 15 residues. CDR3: CASSLPGQERTGYTF. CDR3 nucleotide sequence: TGTGCCAGCAGCTTACCCGGACAGGAAAGAACTGGCTACACCTTC.

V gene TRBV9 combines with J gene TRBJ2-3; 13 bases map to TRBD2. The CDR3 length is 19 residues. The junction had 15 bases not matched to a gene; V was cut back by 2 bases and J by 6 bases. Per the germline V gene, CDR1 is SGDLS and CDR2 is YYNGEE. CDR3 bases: TGTGCCAGCAGCGTCACCGGGACTAGCGGGATTATCAGGGCGGATACGCAGTATTTT. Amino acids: CASSVTGTSGIIRADTQYF.

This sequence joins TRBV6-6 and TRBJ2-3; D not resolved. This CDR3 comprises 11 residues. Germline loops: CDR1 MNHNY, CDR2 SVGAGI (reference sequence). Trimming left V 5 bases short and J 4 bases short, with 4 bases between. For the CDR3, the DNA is TGTGCCAGCAGTCGGGCAGATACGCAGTATTTT. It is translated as CASSRADTQYF.

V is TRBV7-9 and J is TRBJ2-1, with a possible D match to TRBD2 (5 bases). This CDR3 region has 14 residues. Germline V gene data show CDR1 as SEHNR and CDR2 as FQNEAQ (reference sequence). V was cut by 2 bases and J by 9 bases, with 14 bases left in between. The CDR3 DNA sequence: TGTGCCAGCAGCTTACCCCTGGGAGTTAGTGAGCAGTTCTTC. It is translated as CASSLPLGVSEQFF.